This T cell receptor beta chain was found in a study of T cell responses to AZD1222 COVID-19 vaccine. Germline-derived CDR1 and CDR2 are LNHDA and SQIVND (reference sequence). The CDR3 contains 14 residues. Trimming removed 2 bases at V and 0 bases at J, with 4 bases between. Sequencing used immunoSEQ multiplex PCR; TCRdb keeps in-frame clones, though not all of them. The sample contains approximately 120,000 clones, 90% of which appear only once. The TCR comes from an adult in good health. This chain joins TRBV19 and TRBJ1-4; D call uncertain. The sample here was peripheral blood, taken on day 0 of AZD1222 vaccination. This chain's CDR3 is CASSITATNEKLFF. The CDR3 nucleotides read TGTGCCAGTAGTATAACTGCAACTAATGAAAAACTGTTTTTT.